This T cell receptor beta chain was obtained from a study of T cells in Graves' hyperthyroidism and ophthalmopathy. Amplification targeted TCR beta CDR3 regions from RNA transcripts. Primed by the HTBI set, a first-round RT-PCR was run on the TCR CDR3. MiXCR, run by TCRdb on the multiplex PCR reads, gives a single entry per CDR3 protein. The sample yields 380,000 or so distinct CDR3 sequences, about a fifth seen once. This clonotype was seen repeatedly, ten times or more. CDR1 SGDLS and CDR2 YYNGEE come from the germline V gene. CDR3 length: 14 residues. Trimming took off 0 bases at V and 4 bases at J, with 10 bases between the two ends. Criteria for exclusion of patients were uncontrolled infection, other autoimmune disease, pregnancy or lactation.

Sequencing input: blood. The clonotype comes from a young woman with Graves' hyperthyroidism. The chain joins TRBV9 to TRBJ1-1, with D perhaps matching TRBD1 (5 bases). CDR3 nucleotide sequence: TGTGCCAGCAGCGTAGGGCAGGGCCCCACTGAAGCTTTCTTT. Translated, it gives CASSVGQGPTEAFF.